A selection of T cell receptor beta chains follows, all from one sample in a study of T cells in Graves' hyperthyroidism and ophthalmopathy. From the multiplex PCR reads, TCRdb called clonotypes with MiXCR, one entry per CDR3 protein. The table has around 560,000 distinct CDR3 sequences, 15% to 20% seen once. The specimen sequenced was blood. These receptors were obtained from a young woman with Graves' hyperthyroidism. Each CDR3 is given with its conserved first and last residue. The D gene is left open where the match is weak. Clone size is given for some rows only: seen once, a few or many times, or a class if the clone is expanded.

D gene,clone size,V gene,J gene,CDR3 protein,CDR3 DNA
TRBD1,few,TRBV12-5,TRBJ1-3,CASGLPGQGDTIYF,TGTGCTAGTGGTTTGCCCGGACAGGGAGACACCATATATTTT
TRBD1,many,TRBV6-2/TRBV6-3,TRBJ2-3,CASSYQGTGADTQYF,TGTGCCAGCAGTTACCAGGGGACAGGGGCAGATACGCAGTATTTT
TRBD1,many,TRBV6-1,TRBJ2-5,CASSERPGGKQETQYF,TGTGCCAGCAGTGAGCGTCCAGGGGGCAAGCAAGAGACCCAGTACTTC
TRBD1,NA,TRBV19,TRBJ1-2,CASSIAGTGSYGYTF,TGTGCCAGTAGTATAGCCGGGACAGGGTCCTATGGCTACACCTTC
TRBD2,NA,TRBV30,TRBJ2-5,CAWSVRVTSGSETQYF,TGTGCCTGGAGTGTACGGGTGACTAGCGGGAGTGAGACCCAGTACTTC
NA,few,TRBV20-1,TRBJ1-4,CSARESADATNEKLFF,TGCAGTGCTAGGGAGTCGGCAGATGCAACTAATGAAAAACTGTTTTTT
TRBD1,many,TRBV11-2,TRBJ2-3,CASSLTGSVDTQYF,TGTGCCAGCAGCTTGACAGGGTCGGTAGATACGCAGTATTTT
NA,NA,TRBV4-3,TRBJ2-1,CASSQDSGNNEQFF,TGCGCCAGCAGCCAAGATTCGGGGAACAATGAGCAGTTCTTC
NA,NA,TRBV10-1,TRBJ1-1,CASSRDMTNTEAFF,TGCGCCAGCAGCCGGGACATGACGAACACTGAAGCTTTCTTT
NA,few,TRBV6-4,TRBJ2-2,CASSWAGDLTGELFF,TGTGCCAGCAGTTGGGCAGGGGACCTCACCGGGGAGCTGTTTTTT
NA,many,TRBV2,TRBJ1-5,CASRLTVDSNQPQHF,TGTGCCAGCAGGTTGACAGTCGATAGCAATCAGCCCCAGCATTTT
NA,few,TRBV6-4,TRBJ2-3,CASSEVAGSTDTQYF,TGTGCCAGCAGTGAGGTAGCTGGGAGCACAGATACGCAGTATTTT
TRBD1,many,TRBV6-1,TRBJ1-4,CASILWGQSNEKLFF,TGTGCCAGCATCCTGTGGGGACAGTCTAATGAAAAACTGTTTTTT
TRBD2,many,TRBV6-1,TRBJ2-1,CASSRYSGRGNEQFF,TGTGCCAGCAGTCGTTATAGCGGGAGGGGCAATGAGCAGTTCTTC
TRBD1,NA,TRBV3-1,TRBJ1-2,CASSQTRRGQNPANYGYTF,TGTGCCAGCAGCCAAACCCGGAGGGGACAGAACCCTGCTAACTATGGCTACACCTTC
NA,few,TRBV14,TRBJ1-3,CASSQGYGAGNTIYF,TGTGCCAGCAGCCAAGGATATGGGGCTGGAAACACCATATATTTT
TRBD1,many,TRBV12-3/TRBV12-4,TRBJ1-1,CASSWGRGHTEAFF,TGTGCCAGCAGTTGGGGGAGGGGGCACACTGAAGCTTTCTTT
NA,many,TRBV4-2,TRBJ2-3,CASSQQRTHSDTQYF,TGTGCCAGCAGCCAACAGCGGACGCACTCAGATACGCAGTATTTT
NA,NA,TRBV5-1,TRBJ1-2,CASSLGPGEEGYTF,TGCGCCAGCAGCCTCGGGCCGGGGGAGGAGGGCTACACCTTC
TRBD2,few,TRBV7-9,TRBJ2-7,CASSSAGGLYEQYF,TGTGCCAGCAGCTCTGCGGGGGGCCTGTACGAGCAGTACTTC
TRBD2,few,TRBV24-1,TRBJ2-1,CATSKSLTSERTLSYNEQFF,TGTGCCACCAGCAAGTCTTTGACTAGCGAGAGAACCCTCTCCTACAATGAGCAGTTCTTC
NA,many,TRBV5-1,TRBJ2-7,CASSLEQNQEQYF,TGCGCCAGCAGCTTGGAACAGAATCAAGAGCAGTACTTC
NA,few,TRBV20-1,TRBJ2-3,CSASQRLAEQYF,TGCAGTGCTAGTCAAAGGCTAGCAGAGCAGTATTTT
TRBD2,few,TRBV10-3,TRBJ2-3,CASLPQRGGSSTDTQYF,TGTGCCAGCCTCCCCCAGCGGGGGGGCTCTAGCACAGATACGCAGTATTTT
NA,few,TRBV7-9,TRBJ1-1,CASSSGRTANTEAFF,TGTGCCAGCAGCTCGGGACGGACAGCCAACACTGAAGCTTTCTTT
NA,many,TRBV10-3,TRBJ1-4,CAISSQGEGVYATNEKLFF,TGTGCCATCAGCTCACAGGGAGAGGGGGTCTATGCAACTAATGAAAAACTGTTTTTT
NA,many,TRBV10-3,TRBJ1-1,CAIRDSEYTEAFF,TGTGCCATCAGGGACAGCGAATACACTGAAGCTTTCTTT
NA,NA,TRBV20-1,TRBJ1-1,CSARGVGAFF,TGCAGTGCTAGAGGGGTAGGAGCTTTCTTT
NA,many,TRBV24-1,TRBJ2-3,CATSDSRQGSSTDTQYF,TGTGCCACCAGTGATTCTCGGCAGGGGTCATCCACAGATACGCAGTATTTT
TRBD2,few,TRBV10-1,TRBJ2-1,CVSSRTSGSGEQFF,TGCGTCAGCAGTCGGACTAGCGGGAGCGGTGAGCAGTTCTTC
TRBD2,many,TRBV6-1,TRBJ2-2,CASSELAGNTGELFF,TGTGCCAGCAGTGAACTAGCGGGGAACACCGGGGAGCTGTTTTTT
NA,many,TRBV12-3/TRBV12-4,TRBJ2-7,CASSSRSAGLSYEQYF,TGTGCCAGCAGTTCCCGCTCGGCGGGCCTCTCATACGAGCAGTACTTC
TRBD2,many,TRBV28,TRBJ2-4,CASSPPGGAKNIQYF,TGTGCCAGCAGTCCCCCGGGGGGAGCCAAAAACATTCAGTACTTC
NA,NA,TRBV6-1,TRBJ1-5,CASRQDFNQPQHF,TGTGCCAGCAGACAGGATTTCAATCAGCCCCAGCATTTT
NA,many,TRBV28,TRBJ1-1,CASRTRGTEAFF,TGTGCCAGCAGGACTAGGGGCACTGAAGCTTTCTTT
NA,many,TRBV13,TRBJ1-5,CASSLMAISNQPQHF,TGTGCCAGCAGCCTGATGGCGATTAGCAATCAGCCCCAGCATTTT
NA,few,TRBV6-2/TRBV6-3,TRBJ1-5,CASSYTVTSNQPQHF,TGTGCCAGCAGTTACACCGTTACTAGCAATCAGCCCCAGCATTTT
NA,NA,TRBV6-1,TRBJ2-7,CASSYADRGGEQYF,TGTGCCAGCAGTTATGCGGACCGAGGTGGCGAGCAGTACTTC
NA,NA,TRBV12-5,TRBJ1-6,CASGAETESSYNSPLHF,TGTGCTAGTGGCGCCGAGACAGAAAGCTCCTATAATTCACCCCTCCACTTT
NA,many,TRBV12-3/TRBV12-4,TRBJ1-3,CASSPRVFTGNTIYF,TGTGCCAGCAGTCCTAGGGTGTTCACTGGAAACACCATATATTTT
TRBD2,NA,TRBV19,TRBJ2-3,CASSISGRRGTDTQYF,TGTGCCAGTAGTATTAGCGGGAGGAGGGGCACAGATACGCAGTATTTT
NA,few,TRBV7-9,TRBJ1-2,CASSLGVGGEDYGYTF,TGTGCCAGCAGCTTAGGGGTTGGAGGGGAAGACTATGGCTACACCTTC
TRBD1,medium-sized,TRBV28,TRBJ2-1,CASSLTGGNEQFF,TGTGCCAGCAGTTTGACAGGGGGCAATGAGCAGTTCTTC
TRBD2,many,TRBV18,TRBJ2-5,CASSPPAGGGETQYF,TGTGCCAGCTCACCCCCCGCCGGCGGGGGAGAGACCCAGTACTTC
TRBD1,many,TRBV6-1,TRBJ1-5,CASSLGDPGQGYQPQHF,TGTGCCAGCAGTTTAGGTGATCCGGGACAGGGCTATCAGCCCCAGCATTTT
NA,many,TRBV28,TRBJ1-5,CASSFLGEGQPQHF,TGTGCCAGCAGTTTCTTGGGTGAGGGTCAGCCCCAGCATTTT
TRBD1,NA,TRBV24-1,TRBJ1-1,CATSDRQGWGAFF,TGTGCCACCAGTGACCGACAGGGGTGGGGAGCTTTCTTT
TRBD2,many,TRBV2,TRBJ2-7,CASSRDYYEQYF,TGTGCCAGCAGCCGGGACTACTACGAGCAGTACTTC
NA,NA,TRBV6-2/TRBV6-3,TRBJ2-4,CASSLNPLAKNIQYF,TGTGCCAGCAGCCTAAACCCTCTAGCCAAAAACATTCAGTACTTC
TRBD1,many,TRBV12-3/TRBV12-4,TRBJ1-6,CASSTRDRASPLHF,TGTGCCAGCAGTACCCGGGACAGGGCTTCACCCCTCCACTTT
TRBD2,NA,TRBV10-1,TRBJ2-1,CASSKRLAGLYNEQFF,TGCGCCAGCAGTAAAAGACTAGCGGGTTTGTACAATGAGCAGTTCTTC